This TCR beta chain was captured in a study of T cell responses to AZD1222 COVID-19 vaccine. Findings and limits, study-wide: Females outnumbered males among donors, who were mostly white British; clonal diversity was possibly underestimated. Baseline testing showed seropositivity in only a handful of AZD1222 recipients. CD4 TCRs linked to vaccination spanned spike, dominating at 160-218 and 743-854.

Clones were sequenced by immunoSEQ multiplex PCR, and TCRdb holds only the in-frame ones, with some missing. The sample contains some 250,000 clones, about 94% of which appear only once. Combined were second doses at about 4 or about 12 weeks. Of note for this clone: What it recognizes is unknown.

The CDR3 has 13 residues. Germline assignment: CDR1 SGDLS and CDR2 YYNGEE. Trimming removed 1 base at V and 1 base at J, with 5 bases between. Sample: peripheral blood, taken 28 days after the second AZD1222 dose. This rearrangement joins TRBV9 to TRBJ1-1; unclear D gene. The clonotype originates from an adult who received the AZD1222 COVID-19 vaccine. CDR3 DNA: TGTGCCAGCAGCGTATGGGCGAACACTGAAGCTTTCTTT. Translating it yields CASSVWANTEAFF.